This T cell receptor (beta chain) originates from a study of T cells in localized non-small cell lung cancer. Notes on the study in general: With higher T cell density in blood came longer overall survival. Because researchers sequenced only one region of the tumor, heterogeneity is still possible.

Assay used: immunoSEQ multiplex PCR; TCRdb lists only in-frame clones, some missing. The sample comprises about 34,000 clones, 85% to 95% of which are singletons, and more than 0.7% rests with the top ten. Points on this clone: Its antigen remains unidentified.

The length of the CDR3 is 12 residues. Germline V lookup: CDR1 SGHDT, CDR2 YYEEEE. Trimming took 4 bases from V and 6 from J, leaving 11 bases between them. The chain joins TRBV5-6 to TRBJ2-7; D might be TRBD2 (5 bases). This TCR derives from a woman aged 35-75 years with stage I lung adenocarcinoma. Sequencing used peripheral blood, obtained before any cancer treatment. The CDR3 is CASSPGGREQYF. CDR3 DNA: TGTGCCAGCAGCCCGGGCGGGCGCGAGCAGTACTTC.